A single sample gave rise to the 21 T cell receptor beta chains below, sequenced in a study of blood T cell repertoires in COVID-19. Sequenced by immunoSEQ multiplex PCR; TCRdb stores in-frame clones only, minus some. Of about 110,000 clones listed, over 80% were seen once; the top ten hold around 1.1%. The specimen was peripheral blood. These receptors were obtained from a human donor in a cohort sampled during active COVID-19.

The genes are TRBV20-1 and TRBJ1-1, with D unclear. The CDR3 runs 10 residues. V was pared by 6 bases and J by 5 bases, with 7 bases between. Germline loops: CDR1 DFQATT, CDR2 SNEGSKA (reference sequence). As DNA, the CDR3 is TGCAGTGCCACTAGTACTGAAGCTTTCTTT. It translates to CSATSTEAFF.

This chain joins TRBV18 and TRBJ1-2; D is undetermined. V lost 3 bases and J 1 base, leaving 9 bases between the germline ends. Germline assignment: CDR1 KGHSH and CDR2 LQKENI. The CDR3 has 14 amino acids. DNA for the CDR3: TGTGCCAGCTCACCTGAGGCTCTTAACTATGGCTACACCTTC. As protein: CASSPEALNYGYTF.

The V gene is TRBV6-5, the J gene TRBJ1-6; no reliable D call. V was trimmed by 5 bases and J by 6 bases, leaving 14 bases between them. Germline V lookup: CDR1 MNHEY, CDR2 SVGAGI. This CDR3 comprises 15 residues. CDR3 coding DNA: TGTGCCAGCAGTCATTTAGAGGGTGGTAATTCACCCCTCCACTTT. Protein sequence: CASSHLEGGNSPLHF.

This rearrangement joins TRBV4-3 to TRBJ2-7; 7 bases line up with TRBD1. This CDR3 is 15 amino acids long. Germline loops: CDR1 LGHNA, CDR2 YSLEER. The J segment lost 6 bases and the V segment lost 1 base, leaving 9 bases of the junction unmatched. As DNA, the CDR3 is TGCGCCAGCAGCCAAGGACGGGGACAGAGGGCCGAGCAGTACTTC. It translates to CASSQGRGQRAEQYF.

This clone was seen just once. Written as DNA, the CDR3 is TGTGCCAGCAGCTCGGGACTAGCCAACATTCAGTACTTC. Protein product: CASSSGLANIQYF. The chain couples TRBV7-9 to TRBJ2-4, with 9 nucleotides matching TRBD2. There are 13 residues in the CDR3. The trim removed 4 bases at V and 7 bases at J, leaving 2 bases unmatched. The V gene's germline CDR1 is SEHNR and CDR2 FQNEAQ (reference sequence).

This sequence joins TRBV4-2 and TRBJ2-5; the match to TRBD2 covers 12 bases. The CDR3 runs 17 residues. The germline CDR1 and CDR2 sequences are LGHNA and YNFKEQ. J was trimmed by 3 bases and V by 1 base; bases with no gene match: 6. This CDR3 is CASSQGVASGGEETQYF. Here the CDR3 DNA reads TGTGCCAGCAGCCAAGGGGTGGCTAGCGGGGGGGAAGAGACCCAGTACTTC.

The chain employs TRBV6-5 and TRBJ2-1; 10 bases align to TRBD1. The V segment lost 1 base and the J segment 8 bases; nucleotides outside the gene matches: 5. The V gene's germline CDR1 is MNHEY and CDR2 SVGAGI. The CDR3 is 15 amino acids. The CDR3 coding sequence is TGTGCCAGCAGTTACTACGGACAGGGGGGCGATGAGCAGTTCTTC. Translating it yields CASSYYGQGGDEQFF.

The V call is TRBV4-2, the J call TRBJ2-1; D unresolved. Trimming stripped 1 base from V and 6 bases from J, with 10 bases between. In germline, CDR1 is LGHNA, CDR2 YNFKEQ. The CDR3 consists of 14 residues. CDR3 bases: TGTGCCAGCAGCCAAGGTCGGGTCGCCAATGAGCAGTTCTTC. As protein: CASSQGRVANEQFF.

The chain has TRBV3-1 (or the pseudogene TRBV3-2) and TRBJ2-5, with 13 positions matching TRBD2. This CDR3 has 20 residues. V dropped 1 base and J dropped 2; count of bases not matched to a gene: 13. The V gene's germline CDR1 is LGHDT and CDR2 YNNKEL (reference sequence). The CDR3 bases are TGTGCCAGCAGCCAAGGAGGACTAGCGGGAGCCCACCCCGCGCAAGAGACCCAGTACTTC. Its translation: CASSQGGLAGAHPAQETQYF.

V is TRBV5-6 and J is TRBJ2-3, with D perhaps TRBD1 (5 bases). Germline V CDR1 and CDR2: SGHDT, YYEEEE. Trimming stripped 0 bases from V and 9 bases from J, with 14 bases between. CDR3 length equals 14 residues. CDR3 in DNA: TGTGCCAGCAGCTTGGCCGCAGGGCTGGTAACGCAGTATTTT. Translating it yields CASSLAAGLVTQYF. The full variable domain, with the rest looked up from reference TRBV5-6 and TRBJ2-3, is DAGVTQSPTHLIKTRGQQVTLRCSPKSGHDTVSWYQQALGQGPQFIFQYYEEEERQRGNFPDRFSGHQFPNYSSELNVNALLLGDSALYLCASSLAAGLVTQYFGPGTRLTVL.

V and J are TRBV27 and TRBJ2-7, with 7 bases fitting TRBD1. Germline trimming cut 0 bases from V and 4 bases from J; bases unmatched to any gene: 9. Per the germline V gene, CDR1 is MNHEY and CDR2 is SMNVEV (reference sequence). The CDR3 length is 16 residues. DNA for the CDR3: TGTGCCAGCAGTTTATCAAACAGGGGTATTACTTACGAGCAGTACTTC. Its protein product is CASSLSNRGITYEQYF.

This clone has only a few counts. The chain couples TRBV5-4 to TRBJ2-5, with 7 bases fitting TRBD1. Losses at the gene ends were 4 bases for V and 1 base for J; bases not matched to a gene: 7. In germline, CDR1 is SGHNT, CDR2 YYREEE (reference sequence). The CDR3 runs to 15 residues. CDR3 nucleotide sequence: TGTGCCAGCAGCCCCCCCGGACAGGTCCAAGAGACCCAGTACTTC. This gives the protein CASSPPGQVQETQYF.

The CDR3 region is CASSIGTSSSYNEQFF. CDR3 in DNA: TGTGCCAGTAGTATTGGGACTAGCAGTTCCTACAATGAGCAGTTCTTC. The chain is built from TRBV19 and TRBJ2-1, with 9 bases matching TRBD2. The germline V gene encodes CDR1 LNHDA and CDR2 SQIVND (reference sequence). V gave up 3 bases and J gave up 1 base; unmatched junction bases: 4. The CDR3 is 16 residues long.

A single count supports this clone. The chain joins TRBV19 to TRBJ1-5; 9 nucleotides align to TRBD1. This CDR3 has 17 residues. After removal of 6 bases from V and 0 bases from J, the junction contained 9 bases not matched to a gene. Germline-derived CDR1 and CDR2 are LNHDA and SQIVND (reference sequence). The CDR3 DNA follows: TGTGCCAGTAGCTCGGGACAGGGCGCGTATAGCAATCAGCCCCAGCATTTT. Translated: CASSSGQGAYSNQPQHF.

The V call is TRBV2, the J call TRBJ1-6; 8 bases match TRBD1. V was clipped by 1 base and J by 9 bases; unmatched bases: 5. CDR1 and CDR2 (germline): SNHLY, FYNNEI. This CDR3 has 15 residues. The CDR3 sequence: CASSEDNRGSSPLHF. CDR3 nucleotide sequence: TGTGCCAGCAGTGAAGATAACAGGGGGAGTTCACCCCTCCACTTT.

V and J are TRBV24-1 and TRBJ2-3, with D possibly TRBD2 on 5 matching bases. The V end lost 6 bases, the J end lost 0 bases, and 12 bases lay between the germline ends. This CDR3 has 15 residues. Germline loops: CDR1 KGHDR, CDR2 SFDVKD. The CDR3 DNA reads TGTGCCACCAGTCTCGGCGGACTGAGCACAGATACGCAGTATTTT. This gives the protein CATSLGGLSTDTQYF.

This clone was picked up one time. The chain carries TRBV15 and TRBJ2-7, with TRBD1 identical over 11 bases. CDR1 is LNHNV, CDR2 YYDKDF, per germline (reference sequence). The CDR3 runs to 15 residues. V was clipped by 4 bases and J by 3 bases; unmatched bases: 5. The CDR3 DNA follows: TGTGCCACCAGCACCGGGGGGACAGGGGGCTACGAGCAGTACTTC. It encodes CATSTGGTGGYEQYF.

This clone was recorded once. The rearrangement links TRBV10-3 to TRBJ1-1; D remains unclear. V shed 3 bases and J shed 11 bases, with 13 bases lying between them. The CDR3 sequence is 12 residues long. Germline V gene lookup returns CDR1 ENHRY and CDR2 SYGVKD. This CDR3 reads CAISDRPGWAFF. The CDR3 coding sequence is TGTGCCATCAGTGATAGGCCCGGGTGGGCTTTCTTT.

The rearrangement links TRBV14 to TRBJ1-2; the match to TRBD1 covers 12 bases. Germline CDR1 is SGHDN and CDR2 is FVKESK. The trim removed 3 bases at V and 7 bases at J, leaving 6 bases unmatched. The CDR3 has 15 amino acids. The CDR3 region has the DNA TGTGCCAGCAGCCAGTTGGGACAGGGGGCTCGTGGCTACACCTTC. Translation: CASSQLGQGARGYTF.

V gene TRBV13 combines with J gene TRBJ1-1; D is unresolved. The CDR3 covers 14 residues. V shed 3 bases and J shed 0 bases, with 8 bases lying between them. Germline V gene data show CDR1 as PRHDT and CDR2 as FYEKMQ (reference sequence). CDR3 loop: CASSFQTLNTEAFF. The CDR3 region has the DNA TGTGCCAGCAGCTTTCAAACACTGAACACTGAAGCTTTCTTT.

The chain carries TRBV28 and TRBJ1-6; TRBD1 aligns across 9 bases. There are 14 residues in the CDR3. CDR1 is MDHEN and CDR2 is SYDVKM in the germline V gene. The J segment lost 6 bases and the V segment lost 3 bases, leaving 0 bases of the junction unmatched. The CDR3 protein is CASSLDRGNSPLHF. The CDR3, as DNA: TGTGCCAGCAGTTTGGACAGGGGTAATTCACCCCTCCACTTT.